These 23 T cell receptor beta chains originate from one sample sequenced in a study of cytomegalovirus exposure and HLA in healthy donors (dated by TCRdb to 2016 to 2017). Library generation was performed with the immunoSEQ multiplex PCR assay. A mixture of 60 forward primers for TCR Vbeta segments and 13 reverse primers for TCR Jbeta segments was used in the multiplex PCR. TCRdb took over this immuneACCESS table, retaining in-frame rearrangements with V and J assigned. Such tables are incomplete; in checked studies, under half of the missing clones stem from an unresolved V gene, and the remainder is unexplained. This sample gives 200,000 or so clones in total; about 84% of them show up just once. Clones ranked in the top ten supply around 3.9% of the sample. The sequenced sample was PBMCs. These receptors were collected from a man in his forties or fifties in good health and CMV-seronegative.

In its sample, this clone was seen once. This chain uses TRBV11-2 with TRBJ2-5; D is possibly TRBD2 (5 bases). CDR1 and CDR2 (germline): SGHAT, FQNNGV. Trimming left V 2 bases short and J 2 bases short, with 18 bases between. The CDR3 has 17 amino acids. This CDR3 is CASSLPLGSQPQETQYF. CDR3 coding DNA: TGTGCCAGCAGCTTACCCCTGGGGAGTCAGCCACAAGAGACCCAGTACTTC.

The genes are TRBV4-3 and TRBJ2-7; D may be TRBD1 (6 bases). Germline assignment: CDR1 LGHNA and CDR2 YSLEER. Deletions cut 0 bases from V and 3 bases from J, with 15 bases between. CDR3 length: 16 amino acids. Here the CDR3 DNA reads TGCGCCAGCAGCCAAGATCCACAGGGAGCAGTCTACGAGCAGTACTTC. Encoded protein: CASSQDPQGAVYEQYF.

The chain combines TRBV18 with TRBJ1-2; a weak D match, TRBD1 (6 bases). This CDR3 spans 15 amino acids. Germline loops: CDR1 KGHSH, CDR2 LQKENI. Trimming shortened V by 1 base and J by 2 bases, and 11 bases separated the two germline ends. CDR3 region: CASSPQGDWNYGYTF. The CDR3 DNA reads as TGTGCCAGCTCACCACAGGGGGATTGGAACTATGGCTACACCTTC.

The genes are TRBV7-8 and TRBJ1-5; D is unclear. V dropped 3 bases and J dropped 4 bases, with 7 bases sitting between them. This CDR3 has 13 residues. From germline, CDR1 is SGHVS and CDR2 FQNEAQ. DNA for the CDR3: TGTGCCAGCAGCTTCACGGAGAATCAGCCCCAGCATTTT. Its translation: CASSFTENQPQHF.

The chain joins TRBV6-5 to TRBJ1-5; D remains unclear. The CDR3 totals 15 residues. Deletions cut 0 bases from V and 1 base from J, with 7 bases between. Germline V gives CDR1 MNHEY, CDR2 SVGAGI. CDR3 coding DNA: TGTGCCAGCAGTTACTCGATCAGGAGCAATCAGCCCCAGCATTTT. Translated: CASSYSIRSNQPQHF.

V usage is TRBV5-6 and J usage is TRBJ1-4; D remains ambiguous. The CDR3 length is 15 residues. The V gene lost 1 base and the J gene lost 8 bases, with 15 bases spanning the gap. From germline, CDR1 is SGHDT and CDR2 YYEEEE. The chain's CDR3 is CASSLRREYREKLFF. DNA for the CDR3: TGTGCCAGCAGCTTGCGTAGGGAGTATCGGGAAAAACTGTTTTTT.

This clone was picked up a small number of times. The gene calls are TRBV5-1 and TRBJ1-1; 10 bases match TRBD1. The germline CDR1 and CDR2 sequences are SGHRS and YFSETQ. Losses at the gene ends were 0 bases for V and 7 bases for J; bases not matched to a gene: 9. The CDR3 spans 16 residues. In DNA, the CDR3 is TGCGCCAGCAGCTTGGGGTCGACAGGGGGCAAGGATGAAGCTTTCTTT. Its protein is CASSLGSTGGKDEAFF.

V usage is TRBV10-1 and J usage is TRBJ1-1, with TRBD1 matching over 9 bases. Germline assignment: CDR1 WNHNN and CDR2 SYGVQD (reference sequence). There are 16 residues in the CDR3. With V trimmed by 4 bases and J by 1 base, 7 bases remained unmatched. The CDR3 DNA reads as TGCGCCAGCAGTGGACCCGGGACAGGGCCGAACACTGAAGCTTTCTTT. This encodes CASSGPGTGPNTEAFF.

The gene calls are TRBV19 and TRBJ2-7; 10 bases are shared with TRBD1. This CDR3 has 13 residues. Germline V CDR1 and CDR2: LNHDA, SQIVND (reference sequence). With V trimmed by 1 base and J by 6 bases, 0 bases remained unmatched. The DNA for the CDR3 is TGTGCCAGTAGTATAGGGACAGGGGGCGAGCAGTACTTC. Amino acids: CASSIGTGGEQYF.

V and J are TRBV18 and TRBJ1-1; possibly TRBD1 for D (6 bases). The germline V gene encodes CDR1 KGHSH and CDR2 LQKENI. The CDR3 covers 16 residues. V lost 6 bases to trimming and J lost 1 base, with 18 bases between them. The chain's CDR3 is CASSSNDWTANTEAFF. For the CDR3, the DNA is TGTGCCAGCTCCTCAAACGATTGGACAGCGAACACTGAAGCTTTCTTT.

The rearrangement uses TRBV2 and TRBJ1-5; the D is unclear. Trimming took off 7 bases at V and 4 bases at J, with 11 bases between the two ends. The length of the CDR3 is 13 residues. Per germline, CDR1 SNHLY and CDR2 FYNNEI. Here the CDR3 reads CASMNSPNQPQHF. As DNA, the CDR3 is TGTGCCAGCATGAACAGCCCAAATCAGCCCCAGCATTTT.

The gene calls are TRBV10-3 and TRBJ1-1, with D unresolved. Trimming pared 2 bases from V and 1 base from J, leaving 11 bases between. The CDR3 covers 15 residues. Germline assignment: CDR1 ENHRY and CDR2 SYGVKD. The CDR3 DNA is TGTGCCATCAGTGAGACGGAGGGCCGGAACACTGAAGCTTTCTTT. The encoded protein is CAISETEGRNTEAFF.

The gene calls are TRBV25-1 and TRBJ1-4; D is uncertain. The CDR3 has 14 residues. Looked up from germline, CDR1 is MGHDK and CDR2 is SYGVNS. V lost 3 bases, J lost 7 bases, and 12 bases lay in between. The CDR3 is CASSEGGRGEKLFF. The CDR3 bases are TGTGCCAGCAGTGAGGGAGGGAGAGGTGAAAAACTGTTTTTT.

The gene calls are TRBV30 and TRBJ2-1; 7 bases are a match to TRBD1. CDR1 and CDR2 (germline): GTSNPN, SVGIG (reference sequence). This CDR3 contains 12 residues. J gave up 8 bases and V 0 bases, and 1 base lay outside the gene matches. As DNA, the CDR3 is TGTGCCTGGAGTGTTGGACAGGATGAGCAGTTCTTC. This codes for CAWSVGQDEQFF.

The genes are TRBV5-1 and TRBJ1-4; 8 positions agree with TRBD1. The V and J ends lost 4 bases and 3 bases, in that order; junction bases with no gene match: 2. The length of the CDR3 is 14 residues. Germline V gene data show CDR1 as SGHRS and CDR2 as YFSETQ. The CDR3 loop reads CASSQQGANEKLFF. The CDR3 nucleotides are TGCGCCAGCAGCCAACAGGGGGCTAATGAAAAACTGTTTTTT.

The chain carries TRBV13 and TRBJ2-7, with D possibly TRBD2 on 5 matching bases. V lost 5 bases and J 5 bases, leaving 16 bases between the germline ends. The germline V gene encodes CDR1 PRHDT and CDR2 FYEKMQ (reference sequence). CDR3 length: 14 residues. The chain's CDR3 is CASSPSRVRNEQYF. The CDR3 coding sequence is TGTGCCAGCAGCCCCTCGAGGGTGCGAAACGAGCAGTACTTC.

V and J are TRBV7-9 and TRBJ2-3; TRBD2 might be the D (7 bases). Germline loops: CDR1 SEHNR, CDR2 FQNEAQ (reference sequence). The V and J ends lost 10 bases and 2 bases respectively, with 19 bases between them. This CDR3 is built from 15 residues. CDR3 in amino acids: CATIWGGLYTDTQYF. CDR3 DNA sequence: TGTGCCACCATTTGGGGGGGGCTTTACACAGATACGCAGTATTTT.

CDR3 coding DNA: TGCGCCAGCAGCTTGGCCGGGACAGGGTTTATTGCGGAGCTGTTTTTT. It specifies CASSLAGTGFIAELFF. This chain links TRBV5-1 with TRBJ2-2, with 9 bases lining up with TRBD1. This CDR3 has 16 amino acids. CDR1 SGHRS and CDR2 YFSETQ come from the germline V gene. The V and J ends lost 0 bases and 10 bases, in that order; junction bases with no gene match: 10.

The rearrangement joins TRBV7-2 to TRBJ1-6; possibly TRBD1 for D (6 bases). V dropped 5 bases and J dropped 0 bases, with 14 bases sitting between them. The CDR3 loop spans 17 amino acids. Germline-derived CDR1 and CDR2 are SGHTA and FQGNSA. The CDR3 DNA sequence: TGTGCCAGCAGCCCGCTCACAGGGAGCTCCTATAATTCACCCCTCCACTTT. Amino acid sequence: CASSPLTGSSYNSPLHF. The entire variable domain, with the rest obtained from reference TRBV7-2 and TRBJ1-6, is as follows: GAGVSQSPSNKVTEKGKDVELRCDPISGHTALYWYRQSLGQGLEFLIYFQGNSAPDKSGLPSDRFSAERTGGSVSTLTIQRTQQEDSAVYLCASSPLTGSSYNSPLHFGNGTRLTVT.

This chain uses TRBV9 with TRBJ2-1, with TRBD2 matching over 12 bases. V lost 2 bases, J lost 8 bases, and 5 bases stayed unmatched. The CDR3 length is 15 residues. Germline CDR1 is SGDLS and CDR2 is YYNGEE. Here the CDR3 DNA reads TGTGCCAGCAGCGTCACTAGCGGGGGGCGGGATGAGCAGTTCTTC. Translation: CASSVTSGGRDEQFF.

The chain uses TRBV5-4 and TRBJ2-5, with 9 bases aligning to TRBD2. Germline values: CDR1 SGHNT, CDR2 YYREEE (reference sequence). The J segment lost 2 bases and the V segment lost 5 bases, leaving 4 bases of the junction unmatched. The CDR3 runs to 14 residues. The CDR3 spells CASSFSGGQETQYF. Here the CDR3 DNA reads TGTGCCAGCAGTTTCAGCGGGGGGCAAGAGACCCAGTACTTC. Combining the CDR3 with reference TRBV5-4 and TRBJ2-5 gives the whole variable domain ETGVTQSPTHLIKTRGQQVTLRCSSQSGHNTVSWYQQALGQGPQFIFQYYREEENGRGNFPPRFSGLQFPNYSSELNVNALELDDSALYLCASSFSGGQETQYFGPGTRLLVL.

The CDR3 bases are TGTGCCAGCAGCCGTTTAATCCCGGGAAATTCACCCCTCCACTTT. Its protein is CASSRLIPGNSPLHF. This sequence joins TRBV5-6 and TRBJ1-6; D uncertain. V lost 4 bases and J 7 bases, leaving 15 bases between the germline ends. Germline values: CDR1 SGHDT, CDR2 YYEEEE. The CDR3 runs 15 residues.

CDR3 DNA sequence: TGTGCCAGCAGCCCTAGCGGGGCGTACCAAGAGACCCAGTACTTC. Its translation is CASSPSGAYQETQYF. The chain recombines TRBV7-3 with TRBJ2-5, with 9 bases lining up with TRBD2. Trimming removed 5 bases from V and 0 bases from J; junction bases left unmatched: 4. This CDR3 is built from 15 residues. Germline lookup yields CDR1 SGHTA and CDR2 FQGTGA.